Each of the 11 T cell receptor beta chains below was sequenced from the same sample in a study of CD8 T cells in ankylosing spondylitis. TCRdb re-called the 5' RACE reads through MiXCR, storing one row per CDR3 protein. The sample has roughly 35,000 distinct CDR3 sequences; around 15% are singletons. The sequenced sample was synovial fluid, either unsorted or a sorted T cell fraction (not recorded which). These TCRs come from a male donor with ankylosing spondylitis.

Written as DNA, the CDR3 is TGTGCCAGCAGAGTGGTAGCGGGAGGGCCGGGGTACAATGAGCAGTTCTTC. Protein sequence: CASRVVAGGPGYNEQFF. The V and J genes are TRBV2 and TRBJ2-1; 11 bases match TRBD2. The V and J ends lost 6 bases and 4 bases, in that order; junction bases with no gene match: 11. The CDR3 spans 17 residues. Germline CDR1 SNHLY, CDR2 FYNNEI.

The chain couples TRBV10-3 to TRBJ2-5, with 8 bases that match TRBD1. The CDR3 totals 14 residues. Germline V gene sequence: CDR1 ENHRY, CDR2 SYGVKD. Losses at the gene ends were 2 bases for V and 5 bases for J; bases not matched to a gene: 4. CDR3: CAISEITGGETQYF. The CDR3 DNA reads as TGTGCCATCAGTGAGATTACAGGGGGGGAGACCCAGTACTTC.

This clonotype was seen repeatedly, ten times or more. V usage is TRBV6-4 and J usage is TRBJ2-1; D gene ambiguous. From germline, CDR1 is MRHNA and CDR2 SNTAGT. The CDR3 totals 16 residues. Trimming shortened V by 2 bases and J by 0 bases, and 11 bases separated the two germline ends. CDR3: CASSDTLSISYNEQFF. The DNA of the CDR3 is TGTGCCAGCAGTGACACATTGTCAATCTCCTACAATGAGCAGTTCTTC.

Ten or more counts support this clonotype. V is TRBV27 and J is TRBJ2-7; D ambiguous. The CDR3 runs to 13 residues. Germline assignment: CDR1 MNHEY and CDR2 SMNVEV (reference sequence). V was trimmed by 3 bases and J by 0 bases, leaving 6 bases between them. Here the CDR3 DNA reads TGTGCCAGCAGTTTCAGGAGCTCCTACGAGCAGTACTTC. It yields the protein CASSFRSSYEQYF.

The chain couples TRBV14 to TRBJ2-1; 8 bases agree with TRBD1. After removal of 3 bases from V and 2 bases from J, the junction contained 9 bases not matched to a gene. The CDR3 runs 17 residues. In germline, CDR1 is SGHDN, CDR2 FVKESK. The CDR3 DNA is TGTGCCAGCAGCCACAAAAGGGGGGACAGGACCTACAATGAGCAGTTCTTC. Translated, it gives CASSHKRGDRTYNEQFF.

This clonotype was observed many times. The chain carries TRBV27 and TRBJ2-7; D might be TRBD1 (7 bases). Trimming removed 2 bases at V and 4 bases at J, with 12 bases between. Per the germline V gene, CDR1 is MNHEY and CDR2 is SMNVEV (reference sequence). The CDR3 sequence is 14 residues long. In nucleotides, the CDR3 is TGTGCCAGCAGTTTACTCAGGGGGGCTTACGAGCAGTACTTC. Translation gives CASSLLRGAYEQYF.

This clonotype was seen more than once but under ten times. The chain uses TRBV25-1 and TRBJ2-3; 13 bases match TRBD2. The CDR3 covers 18 residues. CDR1 is MGHDK, CDR2 SYGVNS, per germline. The V gene end was trimmed by 0 bases and the J gene end by 7 bases; junction bases not matched to a gene: 10. The CDR3 DNA reads as TGTGCCAGCAGTGAATACGGACTAGCGGGGGTTAGCACTCATACGCAGTATTTT. Translating gives CASSEYGLAGVSTHTQYF.

This clonotype was observed at least ten times. This chain links TRBV7-9 with TRBJ1-5; 9 bases line up with TRBD1. The V segment lost 6 bases and the J segment 14 bases; nucleotides outside the gene matches: 8. Germline CDR1 is SEHNR and CDR2 is FQNEAQ (reference sequence). CDR3 length equals 12 residues. The CDR3 sequence is CASSSDRQGEHF. DNA for the CDR3: TGTGCCAGCAGTTCAGACCGACAGGGGGAGCATTTT.

This clonotype was seen repeatedly, ten times or more. The chain joins TRBV9 to TRBJ2-7; the match to TRBD2 covers 7 bases. Germline-derived CDR1 and CDR2 are SGDLS and YYNGEE. V dropped 2 bases and J dropped 5; count of bases not matched to a gene: 4. The CDR3 sequence is 13 residues long. Here the CDR3 DNA reads TGTGCCAGCAGCGTGGGAGGGGCCGACGAGCAGTACTTC. Translated: CASSVGGADEQYF. The full variable domain, its missing parts supplied by reference TRBV9 and TRBJ2-7, is DSGVTQTPKHLITATGQRVTLRCSPRSGDLSVYWYQQSLDQGLQFLIQYYNGEERAKGNILERFSAQQFPDLHSELNLSSLELGDSALYFCASSVGGADEQYFGPGTRLTVT.

This clonotype was seen a few times. The chain uses TRBV7-2 and TRBJ2-1; 7 nucleotides match TRBD1. V gave up 0 bases and J gave up 8 bases; unmatched junction bases: 13. The CDR3 has 17 amino acids. CDR1 and CDR2 from the germline V gene are SGHTA and FQGNSA. This CDR3 is CASSLAVGTASRHEQFF. CDR3 sequence (DNA): TGTGCCAGCAGCTTAGCAGTCGGGACAGCCAGTCGGCATGAGCAGTTCTTC.

This clonotype was observed many times. The chain is built from TRBV27 and TRBJ2-3, with D possibly TRBD1 on 7 matching bases. Germline CDR1 reads MNHEY; CDR2 reads SMNVEV (reference sequence). V gave up 5 bases and J gave up 3 bases, with 21 bases separating them. CDR3 length: 17 amino acids. CDR3 region: CASSPWAGGMGTDTQYF. The CDR3 DNA reads as TGTGCCAGCAGTCCCTGGGCAGGGGGGATGGGGACAGATACGCAGTATTTT.